One TCR beta chain is described in this entry. The data originate from a study of T cells in Graves' hyperthyroidism and ophthalmopathy. Amplified TCR beta CDR3 regions came from RNA transcripts. When the TCR CDR3 underwent first-round RT-PCR, the HTBI primer set was used. TCRdb fed the multiplex PCR reads into MiXCR, producing one record per CDR3 protein. Among 600,000 to 750,000 distinct CDR3 sequences listed, roughly 17% were seen once. This sequence was found in a man aged 45-65 years with Graves' hyperthyroidism. Sequences were obtained from blood.

The CDR3 sequence: CASSLAGTGTGELFF. The CDR3 DNA is TGTGCCAGCTCACTTGCCGGGACAGGGACCGGGGAGCTGTTTTTT. The rearrangement links TRBV18 to TRBJ2-2; 9 bases line up with TRBD1. V shed 4 bases, J shed 5 bases, and the junction held 5 bases outside the gene matches. This CDR3 is 15 amino acids long. Germline V gene data show CDR1 as KGHSH and CDR2 as LQKENI.